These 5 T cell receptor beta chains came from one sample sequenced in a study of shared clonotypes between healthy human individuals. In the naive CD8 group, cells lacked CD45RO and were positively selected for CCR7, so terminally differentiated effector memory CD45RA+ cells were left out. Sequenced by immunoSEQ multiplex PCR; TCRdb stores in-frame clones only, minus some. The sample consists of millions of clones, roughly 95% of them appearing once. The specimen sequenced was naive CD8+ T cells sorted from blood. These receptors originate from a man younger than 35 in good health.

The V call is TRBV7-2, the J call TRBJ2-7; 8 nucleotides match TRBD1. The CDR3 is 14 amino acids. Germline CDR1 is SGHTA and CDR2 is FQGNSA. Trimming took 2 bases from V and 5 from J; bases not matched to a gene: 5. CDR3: CASSLTGGAHEQYF. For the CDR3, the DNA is TGTGCCAGCAGCTTAACAGGGGGTGCCCACGAGCAGTACTTC.

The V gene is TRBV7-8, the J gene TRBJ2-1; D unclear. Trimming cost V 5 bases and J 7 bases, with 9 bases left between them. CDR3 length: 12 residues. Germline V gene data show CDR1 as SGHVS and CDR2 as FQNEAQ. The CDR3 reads CASSHGPNEQFF. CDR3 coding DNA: TGTGCCAGCAGCCACGGACCGAATGAGCAGTTCTTC.

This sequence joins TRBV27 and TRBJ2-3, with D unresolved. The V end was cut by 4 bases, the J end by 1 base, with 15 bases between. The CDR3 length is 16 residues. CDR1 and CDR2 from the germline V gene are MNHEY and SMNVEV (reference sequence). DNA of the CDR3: TGTGCCAGCAGTTCGTTGCGAGCGCAGGGCACAGATACGCAGTATTTT. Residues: CASSSLRAQGTDTQYF.

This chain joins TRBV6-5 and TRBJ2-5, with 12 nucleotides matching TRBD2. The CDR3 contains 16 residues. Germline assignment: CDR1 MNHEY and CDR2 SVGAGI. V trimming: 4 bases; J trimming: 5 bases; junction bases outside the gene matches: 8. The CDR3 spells CASSSGLAGRQETQYF. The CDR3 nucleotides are TGTGCCAGCAGTTCAGGACTAGCGGGAAGGCAGGAGACCCAGTACTTC.

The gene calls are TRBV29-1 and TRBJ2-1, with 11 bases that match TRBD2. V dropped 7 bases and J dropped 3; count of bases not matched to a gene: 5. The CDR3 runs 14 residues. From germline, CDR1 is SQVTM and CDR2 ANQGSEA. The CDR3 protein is CSASTSGIYNEQFF. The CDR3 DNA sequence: TGCAGCGCTTCGACTAGCGGGATCTACAATGAGCAGTTCTTC.